This entry features one T cell receptor beta chain sequence. Its antigen remains unidentified. No clone much larger than this one lies a single base away; base qualities are absent. The data were obtained in a study of cytomegalovirus exposure and HLA in healthy donors listed by TCRdb under 2017. About the investigation overall: The 666 repertoires of the first cohort and the roughly 110 validation repertoires were produced on the same platform, according to a later analysis. The aim of the study was to test whether cataloging public T cell receptors could identify signatures of past pathogen exposure. In addition to the first cohort of approximately 670 subjects, a separate validation cohort of over 90 different subjects was used. The study combined high-throughput TCR immunosequencing, statistical association of individual TCRs with disease status, and machine learning to predict cytomegalovirus infection status.

Separate from the roughly 660-subject first cohort, the validation cohort of roughly 130 subjects was the group to which the donors belonged. General findings and caveats noted by the study authors: According to the authors, the approach could potentially be generalized to other disease states and immunological phenotypes. In vitro tests confirmed that a few of the cytomegalovirus-associated TCR beta chains recognize cytomegalovirus antigens. Across donors, most TCR sequences were observed very rarely, whereas some public TCRs were present in many individuals. In the study, 164 TCR beta chains were listed as associated with cytomegalovirus. Cytomegalovirus status was reported to be diagnosed by the classifier with high specificity and sensitivity in both the original and validation cohorts. Subsequent analysis determined that TCRs grouped into clusters in the first cohort also showed a tendency toward co-occurrence across the roughly 110 validation repertoires, and 94% of cluster scores exceeded 0. A later analysis had no HLA typing for the validation cohort, so co-occurrence there was scored across all 110 or so repertoires.

Libraries were made using the immunoSEQ multiplex PCR assay. For the original study's pipeline: A statistical classification framework was developed to diagnose cytomegalovirus status using the catalog of TCR beta chain sequences. TCRdb holds this immuneACCESS table with in-frame rearrangements only. Some clones are missing; in checked studies, unresolved V genes explain under half, and the rest has no known cause. Clone size and V and J calls were adopted from that table, with D and trimming inferred from the DNA. The sample table shows 120,000 to 150,000 clones, and 85% to 90% are seen once. The ten largest make up 3.3% of the sample. The sequence derives from a woman aged 18-29 years in good health and CMV-seropositive. Sequencing was performed on PBMCs.

The CDR3 in this case is CASSVGTSGIDEQFF. The sequenced DNA: TGTGCCAGCAGTGTTGGGACTAGCGGGATTGATGAGCAGTTCTTC. Recombination linked TRBV2 to TRBJ2-1; TRBD2 lines up with 13 middle nucleotides. Based on the germline V gene, the CDR1 and CDR2 sequences are SNHLY and FYNNEI. Spanning cysteine to phenylalanine, the CDR3 consists of 15 amino acids. The entry retains the CDR3 DNA only, 45 bases that are in frame from base 1. Clipping removes 4 bases from V and 8 bases from J, with 5 as the unmatched junction base count.